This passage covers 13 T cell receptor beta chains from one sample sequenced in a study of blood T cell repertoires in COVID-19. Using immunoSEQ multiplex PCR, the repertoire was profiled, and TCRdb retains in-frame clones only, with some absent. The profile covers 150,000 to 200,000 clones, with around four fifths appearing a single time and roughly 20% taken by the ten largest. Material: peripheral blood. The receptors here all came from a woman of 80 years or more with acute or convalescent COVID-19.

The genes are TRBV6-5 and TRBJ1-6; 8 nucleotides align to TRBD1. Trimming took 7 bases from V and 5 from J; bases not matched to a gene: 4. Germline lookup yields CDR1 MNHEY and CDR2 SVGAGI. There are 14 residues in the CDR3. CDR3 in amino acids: CASTEDRDNSPLHF. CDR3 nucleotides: TGTGCCAGCACCGAGGACAGGGATAATTCACCCCTCCACTTT.

The CDR3 spells CASSYHASGYEQYF. The CDR3 nucleotides are TGTGCCAGCAGTTACCACGCTAGCGGATACGAGCAGTACTTC. This rearrangement joins TRBV6-5 to TRBJ2-7; 7 bases map to TRBD2. The CDR3 loop spans 14 amino acids. Germline CDR1 and CDR2: MNHEY and SVGAGI. V gave up 2 bases and J gave up 4 bases; unmatched junction bases: 5.

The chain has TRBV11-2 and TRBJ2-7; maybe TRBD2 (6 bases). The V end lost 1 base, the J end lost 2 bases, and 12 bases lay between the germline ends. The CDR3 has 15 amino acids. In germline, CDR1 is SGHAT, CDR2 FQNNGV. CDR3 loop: CASSLVLGGTYEQYF. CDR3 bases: TGTGCCAGCAGCTTAGTTCTGGGGGGAACCTACGAGCAGTACTTC.

CDR3 nucleotide sequence: TGTGCCAGCAGTGACACTCTAAACCGGGGGGAGCTGTTTTTT. This encodes CASSDTLNRGELFF. The rearrangement links TRBV3-1 (or the pseudogene TRBV3-2) to TRBJ2-2, with unresolved D. Trimming shortened V by 6 bases and J by 8 bases, and 16 bases separated the two germline ends. In germline, CDR1 is LGHDT, CDR2 YNNKEL (reference sequence). The CDR3 consists of 14 residues.

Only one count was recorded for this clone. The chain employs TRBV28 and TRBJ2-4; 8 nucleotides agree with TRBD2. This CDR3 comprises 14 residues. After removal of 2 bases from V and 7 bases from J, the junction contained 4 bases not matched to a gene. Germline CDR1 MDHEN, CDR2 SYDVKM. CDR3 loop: CASSLAGGSNIQYF. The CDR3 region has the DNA TGTGCCAGCAGTTTAGCGGGAGGATCGAACATTCAGTACTTC.

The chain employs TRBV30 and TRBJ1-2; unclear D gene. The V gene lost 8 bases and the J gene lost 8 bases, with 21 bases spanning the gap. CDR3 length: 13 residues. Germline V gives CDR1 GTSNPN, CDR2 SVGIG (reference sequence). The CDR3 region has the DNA TGTGCCCATCAAAAGGGCGGGGTTAGCGGCTACACCTTC. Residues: CAHQKGGVSGYTF.

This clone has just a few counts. The CDR3 bases are TGTGCCAGCAGGCCCCGGGAGGGGTGGGGTGGCTACACCTTC. The encoded protein is CASRPREGWGGYTF. This chain uses TRBV7-2 with TRBJ1-2, with a possible D match to TRBD1 (5 bases). In germline, CDR1 is SGHTA, CDR2 FQGNSA. The CDR3 extends over 14 amino acids. V was trimmed by 6 bases and J by 7 bases, leaving 18 bases between them. Complete variable domain (other parts from reference TRBV7-2 and TRBJ1-2): GAGVSQSPSNKVTEKGKDVELRCDPISGHTALYWYRQSLGQGLEFLIYFQGNSAPDKSGLPSDRFSAERTGGSVSTLTIQRTQQEDSAVYLCASRPREGWGGYTFGSGTRLTVV.

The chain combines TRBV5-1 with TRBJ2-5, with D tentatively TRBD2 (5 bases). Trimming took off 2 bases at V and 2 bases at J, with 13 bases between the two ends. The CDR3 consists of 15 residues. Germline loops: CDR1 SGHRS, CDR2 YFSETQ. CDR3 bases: TGCGCCAGCAGCTTTCGTGGTAGAGGGCAAGAGACCCAGTACTTC. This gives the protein CASSFRGRGQETQYF.

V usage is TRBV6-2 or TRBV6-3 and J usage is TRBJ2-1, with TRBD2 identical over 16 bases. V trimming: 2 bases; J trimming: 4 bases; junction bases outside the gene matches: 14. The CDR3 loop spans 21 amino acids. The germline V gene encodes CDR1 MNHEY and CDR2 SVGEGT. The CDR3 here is CASSYPGLGTSGRAGYNEQFF. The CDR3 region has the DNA TGTGCCAGCAGTTACCCGGGCCTAGGGACTAGCGGGAGGGCCGGGTACAATGAGCAGTTCTTC.

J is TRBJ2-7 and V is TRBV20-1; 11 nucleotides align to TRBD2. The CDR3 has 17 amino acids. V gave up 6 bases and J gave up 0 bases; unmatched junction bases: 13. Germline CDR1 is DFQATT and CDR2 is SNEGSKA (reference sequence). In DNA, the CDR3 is TGCAGTGCAAGTTCCGGGACTAGCGGTAGGTTCTCCTACGAGCAGTACTTC. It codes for CSASSGTSGRFSYEQYF.

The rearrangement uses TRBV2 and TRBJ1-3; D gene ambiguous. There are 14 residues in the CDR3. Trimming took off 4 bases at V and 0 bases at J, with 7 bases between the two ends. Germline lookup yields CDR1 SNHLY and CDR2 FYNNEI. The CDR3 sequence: CASSARNSGNTIYF. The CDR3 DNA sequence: TGTGCCAGCAGTGCCAGGAACTCTGGAAACACCATATATTTT.

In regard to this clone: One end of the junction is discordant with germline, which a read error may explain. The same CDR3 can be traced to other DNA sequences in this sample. The CDR3 DNA sequence: TGTGCTAGCTCACGGACAGGGGAACCCTATGGCTACACCTTC. Amino acids: CASSRTGEPYGYTF. The chain carries TRBV18 and TRBJ1-2; 9 nucleotides align to TRBD1. Germline values: CDR1 KGHSH, CDR2 LQKENI. CDR3 length: 14 residues.

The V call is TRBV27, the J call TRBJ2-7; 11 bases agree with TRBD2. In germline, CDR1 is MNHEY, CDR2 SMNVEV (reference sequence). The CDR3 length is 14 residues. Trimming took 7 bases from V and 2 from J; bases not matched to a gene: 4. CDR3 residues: CASTQGLAAYEQYF. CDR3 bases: TGTGCCAGCACCCAGGGACTAGCGGCCTACGAGCAGTACTTC.